This T cell receptor (beta chain) was recovered during a study of cytomegalovirus exposure and HLA in healthy donors. The study, taken as a whole, reports: TCR beta V- and J-gene trimming was later associated with a missense DCLRE1C variant. A few of the chains that were CMV-associated were confirmed in vitro to be specific for CMV antigens. According to reports, the classifier identified cytomegalovirus status with high specificity and sensitivity. Excluded were some V segments that proved indistinguishable, including TRBV6-2 and TRBV6-3.

A multiplex PCR was run with 60 Vbeta primers and 13 Jbeta primers. Clones were sequenced by immunoSEQ multiplex PCR, and TCRdb holds only the in-frame ones, with some missing. This sample has roughly 180,000 clones; around 72% occur once, and the top ten carry less than 3%. With regard to this clone: What it recognizes is unknown.

Germline V gene sequence: CDR1 SGHTA, CDR2 FQGNSA. V shed 5 bases, J shed 9 bases, and the junction held 14 bases outside the gene matches. The CDR3 has 15 residues. The chain uses TRBV7-2 and TRBJ2-7, with 9 positions matching TRBD2. The sample taken for sequencing was PBMCs. The clonotype was recovered from a female donor in good health and CMV-seronegative. CDR3 sequence: CASSPRTSAVYWQYF. In nucleotides, the CDR3 is TGTGCCAGCAGCCCCAGGACTAGCGCGGTTTATTGGCAGTACTTC.